Below are 22 T cell receptor beta chains sequenced from a single sample in a study of blood T cell repertoires in COVID-19. Libraries were prepared by immunoSEQ multiplex PCR; TCRdb keeps only in-frame clonotypes and omits some of them. The table has a few hundred thousand clones, just under 90% seen once. Sequencing was carried out using peripheral blood. Source of these receptors: a woman in her thirties with COVID-19, enrolled during active disease.

The rearrangement joins TRBV2 to TRBJ2-1, with 10 bases fitting TRBD2. CDR1 and CDR2 (germline): SNHLY, FYNNEI. The V and J ends lost 6 bases and 9 bases, in that order; junction bases with no gene match: 17. The CDR3 is 17 amino acids. CDR3: CASRRDPLAGAFREQFF. CDR3 coding DNA: TGTGCCAGCAGGAGAGATCCTCTAGCGGGGGCCTTCCGTGAGCAGTTCTTC.

CDR3 in DNA: TGCGCCAGCAGCTTCTGGACAGAGAACACTGAAGCTTTCTTT. Encoded protein: CASSFWTENTEAFF. The genes are TRBV5-1 and TRBJ1-1, with D perhaps matching TRBD1 (6 bases). Trimming shortened V by 2 bases and J by 1 base, and 9 bases separated the two germline ends. CDR1 is SGHRS, CDR2 YFSETQ, per germline. CDR3 length equals 14 residues.

The genes are TRBV11-2 and TRBJ2-6; 8 bases fit TRBD2. The junction had 13 bases not matched to a gene; V was cut back by 3 bases and J by 3 bases. This CDR3 has 19 amino acids. Germline CDR1 and CDR2: SGHAT and FQNNGV. In nucleotides, the CDR3 is TGTGCCAGCAGCTTGGCCCGGGGGGGCCGAAATTTTGGGGCCAACGTCCTGACTTTC. Amino acids: CASSLARGGRNFGANVLTF.

The V gene is TRBV5-6, the J gene TRBJ1-3; D is ambiguous. The length of the CDR3 is 15 residues. V was cut by 3 bases and J by 2 bases, with 12 bases left in between. CDR1 is SGHDT and CDR2 is YYEEEE in the germline V gene. The CDR3 DNA sequence: TGTGCCAGCAGCTGGGGAGTCATCCCTGGAAACACCATATATTTT. It translates to CASSWGVIPGNTIYF.

The chain combines TRBV7-8 with TRBJ1-5; a weak D match, TRBD1 (5 bases). The CDR3 has 17 amino acids. V lost 1 base and J lost 5, with 18 bases in between. CDR1 and CDR2 (germline): SGHVS, FQNEAQ. DNA of the CDR3: TGTGCCAGCAGCTTAGGCATGGTCAGGGCTAGGCATCAGCCCCAGCATTTT. Protein: CASSLGMVRARHQPQHF.

Notes on this clone: Other DNA sequences in the sample encode the same CDR3. V gene TRBV15 combines with J gene TRBJ2-5, with D maybe TRBD2 (6 bases). Per the germline V gene, CDR1 is LNHNV and CDR2 is YYDKDF (reference sequence). The germline V and J ends were trimmed by 3 bases and 5 bases, with 10 bases remaining between them. This CDR3 has 13 amino acids. The CDR3 coding sequence is TGTGCCACCAGCAGGGATCGGGGGGAGACCCAGTACTTC. Protein: CATSRDRGETQYF.

This clone has a single count. This chain links TRBV30 with TRBJ2-7; 8 bases line up with TRBD1. Germline V gene sequence: CDR1 GTSNPN, CDR2 SVGIG (reference sequence). With 0 bases clipped from V and 2 bases from J, the junction kept 0 bases outside the gene matches. CDR3 size: 13 residues. The CDR3 reads CAWSVQGAYEQYF. The CDR3 nucleotides are TGTGCCTGGAGTGTACAGGGGGCCTACGAGCAGTACTTC.

This clone was recorded only once. V gene TRBV23-1 combines with J gene TRBJ1-1; D is unresolved. TRBV23-1 is placed among ORFs of uncertain function. V was cut by 3 bases and J by 1 base, with 9 bases left in between. CDR3 size: 14 residues. CDR3 protein: CASSHPDKNTEAFF. The CDR3 coding sequence is TGCGCCAGCAGTCACCCTGACAAGAACACTGAAGCTTTCTTT.

The CDR3 sequence is CASSTRKGTGGSYGYTF. In DNA, the CDR3 is TGTGCCAGTAGTACGCGGAAGGGGACAGGGGGTAGCTATGGCTACACCTTC. This sequence joins TRBV19 and TRBJ1-2; 11 bases are a match to TRBD1. The CDR3 is made up of 17 amino acids. Per germline, CDR1 LNHDA and CDR2 SQIVND (reference sequence). The ends lost 4 bases at V and 4 bases at J; junction bases unmatched: 11.

J is TRBJ2-1 and V is TRBV19, with a weak D call TRBD2 (5 bases). Germline CDR1 reads LNHDA; CDR2 reads SQIVND (reference sequence). Trimming removed 5 bases from V and 5 bases from J, with 10 bases in between. This CDR3 has 13 residues. The CDR3: CASSPLGNNEQFF. Written as DNA, the CDR3 is TGTGCCAGTAGTCCACTAGGTAACAATGAGCAGTTCTTC.

The V and J genes are TRBV6-6 and TRBJ1-2; D ambiguous. The CDR3 consists of 11 residues. Trimming shortened V by 6 bases and J by 8 bases, and 10 bases separated the two germline ends. Per the germline V gene, CDR1 is MNHNY and CDR2 is SVGAGI (reference sequence). The CDR3 DNA follows: TGTGCCAGCAGCGGCGGGTTAGGCTACACCTTC. Translated, it gives CASSGGLGYTF.

V gene TRBV7-9 combines with J gene TRBJ1-2; TRBD1 aligns across 7 bases. CDR1 is SEHNR and CDR2 is FQNEAQ in the germline V gene (reference sequence). V was clipped by 0 bases and J by 8 bases; unmatched bases: 6. CDR3 size: 14 residues. CDR3 sequence: CASSLAGQPRGYTF. The CDR3 DNA follows: TGTGCCAGCAGCTTAGCGGGACAGCCAAGAGGCTACACCTTC.

The chain carries TRBV2 and TRBJ1-3; D might be TRBD1 (6 bases). Between the trimmed V and J ends, which lost 1 base and 4 bases, there was a span of 14 bases. This CDR3 is built from 16 residues. The germline V gene encodes CDR1 SNHLY and CDR2 FYNNEI. Here the CDR3 reads CASSEEQGGGGNTIYF. DNA of the CDR3: TGTGCCAGCAGTGAAGAACAGGGCGGGGGAGGAAACACCATATATTTT.

This rearrangement joins TRBV2 to TRBJ2-4; 15 nucleotides line up with TRBD2. CDR1 is SNHLY and CDR2 is FYNNEI in the germline V gene. The CDR3 contains 19 residues. V lost 3 bases to trimming and J lost 0 bases; unmatched junction nucleotides: 6. The CDR3 protein is CASSDIGLAGGLAKNIQYF. The DNA of the CDR3 is TGTGCCAGCAGTGATATTGGACTAGCGGGGGGGCTAGCCAAAAACATTCAGTACTTC.

V and J are TRBV18 and TRBJ1-1; D uncertain. This CDR3 has 14 amino acids. CDR1 and CDR2 from the germline V gene are KGHSH and LQKENI. The ends were cut back, 3 bases at V and 1 base at J, with 9 bases in the middle. Written as DNA, the CDR3 is TGTGCCAGCTCACCTGGCAGAAAGAACACTGAAGCTTTCTTT. Translated, it gives CASSPGRKNTEAFF.

The chain couples TRBV12-5 to TRBJ2-1; D gene ambiguous. V was clipped by 10 bases and J by 0 bases, with 16 bases between them. Germline loops: CDR1 LGHNT, CDR2 FRNRAP. The CDR3 sequence is 15 residues long. In DNA, the CDR3 is TGTGCTACTTTGGTTACAGATTACTCCTACAATGAGCAGTTCTTC. This gives the protein CATLVTDYSYNEQFF.

The genes are TRBV4-1 and TRBJ1-5; TRBD1 matches 9 bases. The CDR3 is made up of 17 amino acids. J lost 6 bases, V lost 0 bases, and 9 bases had no gene match. Germline V gene lookup returns CDR1 MGHRA and CDR2 YSYEKL. The CDR3 sequence: CASSQEAHRGLSQPQHF. CDR3 in DNA: TGCGCCAGCAGCCAAGAAGCCCACAGGGGGCTCAGTCAGCCCCAGCATTTT.

This chain uses TRBV19 with TRBJ2-7; D is perhaps TRBD2 (5 bases). Germline CDR1 reads LNHDA; CDR2 reads SQIVND (reference sequence). CDR3 length equals 15 residues. V was pared by 3 bases and J by 2 bases, with 14 bases between. The CDR3 DNA is TGTGCCAGTAGTATTTTCCTAGCAAAACCCTACGAGCAGTACTTC. Its protein is CASSIFLAKPYEQYF.

The chain uses TRBV27 and TRBJ2-7; 9 bases map to TRBD1. V lost 2 bases and J lost 2; bases outside the gene matches: 7. Germline-derived CDR1 and CDR2 are MNHEY and SMNVEV (reference sequence). This CDR3 region has 16 residues. Here the CDR3 reads CASSLTGQGWTYEQYF. CDR3 coding DNA: TGTGCCAGCAGTTTAACGGGACAGGGTTGGACCTACGAGCAGTACTTC.

This chain uses TRBV28 with TRBJ2-5; TRBD2 agrees at 7 bases. The CDR3 extends over 14 amino acids. Losses at the gene ends were 9 bases for V and 2 bases for J; bases not matched to a gene: 9. CDR1 and CDR2 (germline): MDHEN, SYDVKM. The CDR3 is CASKIPGLQETQYF. For the CDR3, the DNA is TGTGCCAGTAAAATACCGGGACTACAAGAGACCCAGTACTTC.

V and J are TRBV5-1 and TRBJ1-1; TRBD1 aligns across 7 bases. Germline-derived CDR1 and CDR2 are SGHRS and YFSETQ. The CDR3 extends over 13 amino acids. V shed 7 bases, J shed 3 bases, and the junction held 6 bases outside the gene matches. Here the CDR3 reads CASRRQGDTEAFF. The CDR3 nucleotides read TGCGCCAGCCGTCGACAGGGAGACACTGAAGCTTTCTTT. The complete variable domain, with remaining parts taken from reference TRBV5-1 and TRBJ1-1, reads KAGVTQTPRYLIKTRGQQVTLSCSPISGHRSVSWYQQTPGQGLQFLFEYFSETQRNKGNFPGRFSGRQFSNSRSEMNVSTLELGDSALYLCASRRQGDTEAFFGQGTRLTVV.

The chain recombines TRBV11-2 with TRBJ2-7; TRBD1 matches at 8 bases. The CDR3 runs 14 residues. With 1 base clipped from V and 2 bases from J, the junction kept 1 base outside the gene matches. The germline V gene encodes CDR1 SGHAT and CDR2 FQNNGV. The CDR3 region has the DNA TGTGCCAGCAGCTTAGCGGGACAGGCCTACGAGCAGTACTTC. Encoded protein: CASSLAGQAYEQYF. The whole variable domain, filled in from reference TRBV11-2 and TRBJ2-7, reads EAGVAQSPRYKIIEKRQSVAFWCNPISGHATLYWYQQILGQGPKLLIQFQNNGVVDDSQLPKDRFSAERLKGVDSTLKIQPAKLEDSAVYLCASSLAGQAYEQYFGPGTRLTVT.